This TCR beta chain derives from a study of read filtering for tumor transcriptome and immune sequencing. Study in general: DNase treatment preceded whole-transcriptome library preparation.

Molecular barcoded adaptors covering alpha/delta and beta/gamma chains were used on approximately 400 ng RNA. TCRdb ran MiXCR on the reads and lists one entry per CDR3 protein. The sample shows 35,000 to 50,000 distinct CDR3 sequences, approximately 15% of them seen only once. V was shortened by 5 bases and J by 3 bases, with 10 bases between the two germline ends. This CDR3 has 14 residues. CDR1 and CDR2 (germline): MRHNA, SNTAGT. This clonotype was picked up many times. The sequence was obtained from a donor aged 40 or over with multiple myeloma. The sample taken for sequencing was a population of CD138-negative cells sorted from bone marrow. This chain links TRBV6-4 with TRBJ2-2; D may be TRBD1 (5 bases). The CDR3: CASSPDRYTGELFF. DNA of the CDR3: TGTGCCAGCAGTCCCGACAGATACACCGGGGAGCTGTTTTTT.